This T cell receptor beta chain emerged from a study of blood T cell repertoires in COVID-19. In the study overall: The study drew acute and convalescent COVID-19 samples from the United States, Italy and Spain.

In the study's own analysis: Estimation of nucleated cell counts was performed using reference gene primer amplification. TCRdb's copy holds only in-frame clones and misses some; the assay was immunoSEQ multiplex PCR. The V and J calls and clone size were taken over from that table, and D and trimming were inferred from the DNA. The sample has under 300,000 clones, approximately 78% seen once. This clonotype was sampled from a woman aged 18 to 35 with acute or convalescent COVID-19. Material: peripheral blood.

CDR3 residues: CASSLAPRTSGRVAKNIQYF. The DNA of the CDR3 is TGTGCCAGCAGCTTAGCGCCCCGGACTAGCGGGAGGGTAGCCAAAAACATTCAGTACTTC. This chain joins TRBV7-8 and TRBJ2-4, with TRBD2 matching 15 bases. The CDR3 is 20 residues long. The trim removed 0 bases at V and 0 bases at J, leaving 6 bases unmatched. Germline V CDR1 and CDR2: SGHVS, FQNEAQ.